Listed here are 11 T cell receptor beta chains from one sample, sequenced in a study of control samples from healthy donors and cancer patients. Profiling relied on immunoSEQ multiplex PCR, and the TCRdb table lists in-frame clones only, not all of them. The repertoire holds about 110,000 clones, with about nine tenths as singletons. Sequencing input: blood. These receptors originate from a human donor in good health. The donor label of this sample is uncertain.

This chain links TRBV13 with TRBJ2-2, with a possible D match to TRBD2 (6 bases). The V gene's germline CDR1 is PRHDT and CDR2 FYEKMQ (reference sequence). The CDR3 is 13 amino acids. Trimming cost V 5 bases and J 6 bases, with 10 bases left between them. The CDR3 DNA is TGTGCCAGCAGCGCGGGGAGGCCCGGGGAGCTGTTTTTT. Its protein is CASSAGRPGELFF.

This chain links TRBV7-9 with TRBJ1-2, with 7 bases lining up with TRBD1. The CDR3 runs 13 residues. Per the germline V gene, CDR1 is SEHNR and CDR2 is FQNEAQ (reference sequence). After removal of 3 bases from V and 8 bases from J, the junction contained 6 bases not matched to a gene. The CDR3 reads CASSFRDRQGYTF. In nucleotides, the CDR3 is TGTGCCAGCAGCTTCCGGGACAGACAAGGCTACACCTTC. Filled out from reference TRBV7-9 and TRBJ1-2, the complete variable domain reads DTGVSQNPRHKITKRGQNVTFRCDPISEHNRLYWYRQTLGQGPEFLTYFQNEAQLEKSRLLSDRFSAERPKGSFSTLEIQRTEQGDSAMYLCASSFRDRQGYTFGSGTRLTVV.

This sequence joins TRBV19 and TRBJ1-2; D not certain. V lost 5 bases to trimming and J lost 5 bases, with 15 bases between them. The CDR3 has 14 residues. Per the germline V gene, CDR1 is LNHDA and CDR2 is SQIVND (reference sequence). The DNA of the CDR3 is TGTGCCAGTAGTCCCACGGTTACGGAATATGGCTACACCTTC. It specifies CASSPTVTEYGYTF.

This rearrangement joins TRBV5-1 to TRBJ1-2; TRBD1 is a possible D gene (5 bases). Trimming shortened V by 0 bases and J by 0 bases, and 12 bases separated the two germline ends. The length of the CDR3 is 16 residues. Germline loops: CDR1 SGHRS, CDR2 YFSETQ. Written as DNA, the CDR3 is TGCGCCAGCAGCTTGGCCGGGGCGGGATCTAACTATGGCTACACCTTC. It codes for CASSLAGAGSNYGYTF.

The chain uses TRBV27 and TRBJ2-3, with D perhaps matching TRBD1 or TRBD2 (6 bases each). Germline CDR1 and CDR2: MNHEY and SMNVEV (reference sequence). The CDR3 is 17 residues long. Trimming took off 5 bases at V and 4 bases at J, with 22 bases between the two ends. This chain's CDR3 is CASSQEGVPSVADTQYF. In DNA, the CDR3 is TGTGCCAGCAGTCAGGAGGGGGTGCCGAGCGTGGCAGATACGCAGTATTTT.

This clone was seen once. This sequence joins TRBV11-2 and TRBJ2-2; 9 bases map to TRBD1. J lost 4 bases, V lost 4 bases, and 7 bases had no gene match. Germline V CDR1 and CDR2: SGHAT, FQNNGV. The CDR3 extends over 16 amino acids. CDR3 sequence reads: CASSSRQGVTTGELFF. Here the CDR3 DNA reads TGTGCCAGCAGCTCCCGACAGGGGGTGACCACCGGGGAGCTGTTTTTT.

V and J are TRBV2 and TRBJ2-1; a possible D gene is TRBD1 (6 bases). CDR1 is SNHLY, CDR2 FYNNEI, per germline. Trimming pared 7 bases from V and 4 bases from J, leaving 14 bases between. This CDR3 has 14 amino acids. CDR3 amino acids: CASMRLGGYNEQFF. CDR3 in DNA: TGTGCCAGCATGCGTCTAGGGGGTTACAATGAGCAGTTCTTC.

The V call is TRBV5-1, the J call TRBJ1-5; D call uncertain. V lost 4 bases and J lost 3, with 11 bases in between. Germline CDR1 is SGHRS and CDR2 is YFSETQ. The CDR3 runs to 14 residues. The CDR3: CASSRDGDNQPQHF. Written as DNA, the CDR3 is TGCGCCAGCAGCCGCGACGGAGACAATCAGCCCCAGCATTTT.

The chain links TRBV12-3 or TRBV12-4 to TRBJ1-1; D is unresolved. This CDR3 spans 12 amino acids. V shed 3 bases and J shed 5 bases, with 7 bases lying between them. For the CDR3, the DNA is TGTGCCAGCAGTTTGGCGGTGACTGAAGCTTTCTTT. This translates into CASSLAVTEAFF.

The CDR3 DNA reads TGCAGTGCTAGTAAAAGCAATCAGCCCCAGCATTTT. Translating gives CSASKSNQPQHF. The gene calls are TRBV20-1 and TRBJ1-5; the D is unclear. This CDR3 spans 12 amino acids. Trimming shortened V by 3 bases and J by 1 base, and 4 bases separated the two germline ends. The germline V gene has CDR1 DFQATT and CDR2 SNEGSKA (reference sequence).

V is TRBV4-1 and J is TRBJ1-4, with D possibly TRBD1 on 5 matching bases. The CDR3 has 14 residues. V was shortened by 5 bases and J by 7 bases, with 14 bases between the two germline ends. Germline CDR1 MGHRA, CDR2 YSYEKL. Here the CDR3 reads CASSGGGRSEKLFF. DNA for the CDR3: TGCGCCAGCAGCGGGGGAGGAAGGAGTGAAAAACTGTTTTTT.